This T cell receptor (beta chain) was captured by sequencing in a study of identical twins. Overall study findings and caveats: Beta out-of-frame sequences showed weaker excess twin sharing. Out-of-frame TCR alpha sharing observed in monozygotic twins exceeded model estimates.

This clonotype has a handful of counts. Its specificity is not known. Trimming left V 5 bases short and J 4 bases short, with 20 bases between. Looked up from germline, CDR1 is SEHNR and CDR2 is FQNEAQ (reference sequence). This CDR3 comprises 16 residues. One entry per CDR3 protein results from TCRdb running MiXCR on the 5' RACE reads. The top ten hold about 15% of the sample, which has around 250,000 distinct CDR3 sequences, around 6.5% seen once. These data also formed part of another study, on T cells expressing NK-cell markers. From that paper: A few donors showed these clonotypes also leading the CD3+CD56-NKG2C+ fraction.

The sequenced sample consisted of CD8+ T cells sorted from blood. This TCR was sampled from a young woman in good health. The rearrangement links TRBV7-9 to TRBJ2-5; D may be TRBD1 or TRBD2 (5 bases each). CDR3: CASSPWVAPGRETQYF. The DNA of the CDR3 is TGTGCCAGCAGCCCCTGGGTAGCGCCAGGGCGAGAGACCCAGTACTTC.